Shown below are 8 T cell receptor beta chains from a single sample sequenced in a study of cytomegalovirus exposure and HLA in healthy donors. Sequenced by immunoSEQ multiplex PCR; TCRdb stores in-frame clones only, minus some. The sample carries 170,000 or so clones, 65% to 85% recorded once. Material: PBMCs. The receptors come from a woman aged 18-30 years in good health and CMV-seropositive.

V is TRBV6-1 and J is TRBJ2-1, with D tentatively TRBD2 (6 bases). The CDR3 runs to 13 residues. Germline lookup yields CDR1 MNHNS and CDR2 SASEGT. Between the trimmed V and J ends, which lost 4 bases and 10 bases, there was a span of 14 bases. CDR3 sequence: CASSVQSGVEQFF. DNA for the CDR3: TGTGCCAGCAGTGTCCAATCGGGGGTCGAGCAGTTCTTC.

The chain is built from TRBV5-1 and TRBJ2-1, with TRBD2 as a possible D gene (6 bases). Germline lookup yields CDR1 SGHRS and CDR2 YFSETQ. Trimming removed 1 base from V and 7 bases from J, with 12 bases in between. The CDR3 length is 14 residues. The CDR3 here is CASSLKGGGNEQFF. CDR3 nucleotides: TGCGCCAGCAGCTTGAAGGGTGGGGGGAATGAGCAGTTCTTC. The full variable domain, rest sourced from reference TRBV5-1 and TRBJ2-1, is KAGVTQTPRYLIKTRGQQVTLSCSPISGHRSVSWYQQTPGQGLQFLFEYFSETQRNKGNFPGRFSGRQFSNSRSEMNVSTLELGDSALYLCASSLKGGGNEQFFGPGTRLTVL.

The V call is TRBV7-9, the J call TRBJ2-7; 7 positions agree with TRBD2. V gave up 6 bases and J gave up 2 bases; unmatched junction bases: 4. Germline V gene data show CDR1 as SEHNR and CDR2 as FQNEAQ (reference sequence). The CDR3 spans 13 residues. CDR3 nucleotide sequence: TGTGCCAGCAGGAGGGAGGGAGCCTACGAGCAGTACTTC. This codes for CASRREGAYEQYF.

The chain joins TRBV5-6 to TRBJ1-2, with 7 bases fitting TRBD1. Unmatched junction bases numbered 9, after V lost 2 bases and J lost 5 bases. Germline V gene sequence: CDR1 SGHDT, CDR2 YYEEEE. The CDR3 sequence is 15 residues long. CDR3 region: CASSFDEGASYGYTF. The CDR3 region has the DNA TGTGCCAGCAGCTTCGATGAGGGGGCGTCATATGGCTACACCTTC.

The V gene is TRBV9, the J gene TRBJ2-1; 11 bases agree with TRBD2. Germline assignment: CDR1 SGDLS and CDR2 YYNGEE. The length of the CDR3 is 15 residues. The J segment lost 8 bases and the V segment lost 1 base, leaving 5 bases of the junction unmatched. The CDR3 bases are TGTGCCAGCAGCGTATTTAGCGGGGGGGTATATGAGCAGTTCTTC. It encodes CASSVFSGGVYEQFF.

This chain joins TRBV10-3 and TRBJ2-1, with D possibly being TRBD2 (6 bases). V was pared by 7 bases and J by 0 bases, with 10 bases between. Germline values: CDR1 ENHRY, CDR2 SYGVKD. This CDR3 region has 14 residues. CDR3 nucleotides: TGTGCCATCAAGGCGACTAGCTCCTACAATGAGCAGTTCTTC. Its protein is CAIKATSSYNEQFF.

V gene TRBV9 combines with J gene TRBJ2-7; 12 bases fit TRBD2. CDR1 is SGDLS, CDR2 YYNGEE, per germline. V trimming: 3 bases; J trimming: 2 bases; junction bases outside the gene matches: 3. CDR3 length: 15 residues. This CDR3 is CASSDGTSGPYEQYF. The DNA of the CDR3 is TGTGCCAGCAGCGACGGGACTAGCGGGCCCTACGAGCAGTACTTC.

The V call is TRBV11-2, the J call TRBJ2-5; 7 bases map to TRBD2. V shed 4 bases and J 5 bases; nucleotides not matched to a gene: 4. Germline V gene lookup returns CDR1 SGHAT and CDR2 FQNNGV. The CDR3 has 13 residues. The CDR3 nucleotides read TGTGCCAGCAGCTCATCCGGGGGGGAGACCCAGTACTTC. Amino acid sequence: CASSSSGGETQYF.